This T cell receptor beta chain was recovered during a study of cytomegalovirus exposure and HLA in healthy donors. Background on the study: Earlier work reported 117 million unique TCR beta sequences from about 190 million T cells. Study findings and constraints: Roughly even sequencing depth across donors was the assumption behind the presence/absence analyses. Fewer N-insertions than the roughly 630-donor mean were reportedly shown by an Asian-associated ancestry cluster in a later analysis. In vitro data verified three CMV-associated chains as specific for CMV antigens.

This clone has just a few counts. Its target is unknown. The CDR3 runs 15 residues. Trimming removed 0 bases from V and 2 bases from J; junction bases left unmatched: 3. Germline CDR1 SGHDT, CDR2 YYEEEE. The PCR was carried out with 60 Vbeta primers and 13 Jbeta primers. Assay: immunoSEQ multiplex PCR; the TCRdb copy retains only in-frame clones and omits some. The sample records 190,000 or so clones, roughly four fifths being singletons. V usage is TRBV5-6 and J usage is TRBJ1-2, with 8 bases identical to TRBD1. Specimen: PBMCs. The sequence was collected from a man aged 50-60 years in good health and CMV-seronegative. CDR3: CASSLVPGGNYGYTF. CDR3 sequence (DNA): TGTGCCAGCAGCTTGGTTCCAGGGGGCAACTATGGCTACACCTTC. Looking up the rest from reference TRBV5-6 and TRBJ1-2 gives the full variable domain: DAGVTQSPTHLIKTRGQQVTLRCSPKSGHDTVSWYQQALGQGPQFIFQYYEEEERQRGNFPDRFSGHQFPNYSSELNVNALLLGDSALYLCASSLVPGGNYGYTFGSGTRLTVV.